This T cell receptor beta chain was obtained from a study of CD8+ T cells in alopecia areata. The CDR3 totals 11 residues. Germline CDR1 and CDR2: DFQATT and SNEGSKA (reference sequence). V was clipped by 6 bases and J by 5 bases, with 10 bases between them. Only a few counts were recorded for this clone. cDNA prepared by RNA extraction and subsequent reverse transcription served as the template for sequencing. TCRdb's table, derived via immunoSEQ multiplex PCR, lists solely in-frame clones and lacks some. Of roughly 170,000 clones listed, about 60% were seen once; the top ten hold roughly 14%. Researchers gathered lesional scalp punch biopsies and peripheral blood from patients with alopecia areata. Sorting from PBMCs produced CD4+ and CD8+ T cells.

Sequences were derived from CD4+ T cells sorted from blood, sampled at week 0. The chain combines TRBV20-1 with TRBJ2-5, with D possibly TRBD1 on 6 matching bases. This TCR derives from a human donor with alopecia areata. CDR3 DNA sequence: TGCAGTGCCCCAAGGGGGGAGACCCAGTACTTC. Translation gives CSAPRGETQYF.